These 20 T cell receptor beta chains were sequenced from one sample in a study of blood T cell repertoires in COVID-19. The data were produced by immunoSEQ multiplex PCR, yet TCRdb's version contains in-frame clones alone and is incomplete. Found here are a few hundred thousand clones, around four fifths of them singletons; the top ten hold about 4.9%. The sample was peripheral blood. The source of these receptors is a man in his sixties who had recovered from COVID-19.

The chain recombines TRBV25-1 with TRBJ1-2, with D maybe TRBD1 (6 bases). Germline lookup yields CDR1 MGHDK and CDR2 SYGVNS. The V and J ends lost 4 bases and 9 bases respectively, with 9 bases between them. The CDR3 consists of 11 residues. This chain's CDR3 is CASSVGTRYTF. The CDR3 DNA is TGTGCCAGCAGTGTGGGGACACGCTACACCTTC.

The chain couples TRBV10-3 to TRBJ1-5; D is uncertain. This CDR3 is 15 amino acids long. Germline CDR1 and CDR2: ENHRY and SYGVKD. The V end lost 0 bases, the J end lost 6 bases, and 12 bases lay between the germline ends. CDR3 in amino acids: CAISESLGVSQPQHF. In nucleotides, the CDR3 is TGTGCCATCAGTGAGTCTCTCGGGGTGTCTCAGCCCCAGCATTTT.

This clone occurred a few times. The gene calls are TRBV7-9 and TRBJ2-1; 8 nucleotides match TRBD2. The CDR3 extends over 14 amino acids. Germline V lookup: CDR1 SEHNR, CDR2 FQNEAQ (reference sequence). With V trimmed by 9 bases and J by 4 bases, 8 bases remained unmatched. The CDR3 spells CASQSGSRYNEQFF. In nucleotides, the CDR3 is TGTGCCAGTCAAAGCGGGAGCCGGTACAATGAGCAGTTCTTC.

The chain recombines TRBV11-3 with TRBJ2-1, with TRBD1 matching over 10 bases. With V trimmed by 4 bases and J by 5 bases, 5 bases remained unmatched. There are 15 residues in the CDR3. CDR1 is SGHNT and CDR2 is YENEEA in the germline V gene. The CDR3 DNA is TGTGCCAGCAGCTCACCCGGGACAGGGGACAATGAGCAGTTCTTC. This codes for CASSSPGTGDNEQFF.

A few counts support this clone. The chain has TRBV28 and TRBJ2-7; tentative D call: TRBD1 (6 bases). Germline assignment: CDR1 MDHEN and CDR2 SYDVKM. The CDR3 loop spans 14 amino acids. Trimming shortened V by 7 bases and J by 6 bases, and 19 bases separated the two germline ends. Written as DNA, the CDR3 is TGTGCCAGCACTAAACAACGAACAGGGTTCGAGCAGTACTTC. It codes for CASTKQRTGFEQYF.

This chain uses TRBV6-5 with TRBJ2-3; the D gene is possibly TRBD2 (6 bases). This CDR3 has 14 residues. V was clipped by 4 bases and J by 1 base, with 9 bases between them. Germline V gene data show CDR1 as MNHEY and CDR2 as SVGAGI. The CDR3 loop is CASSSGLGTDTQYF. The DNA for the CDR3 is TGTGCCAGCAGTTCGGGACTTGGCACAGATACGCAGTATTTT.

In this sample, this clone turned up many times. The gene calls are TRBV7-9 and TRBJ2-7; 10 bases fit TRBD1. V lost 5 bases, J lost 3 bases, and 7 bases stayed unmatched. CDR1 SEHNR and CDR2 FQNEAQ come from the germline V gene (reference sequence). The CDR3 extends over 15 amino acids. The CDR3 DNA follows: TGTGCCAGCAGCCTCACCGGGACAGGGGTCTACGAGCAGTACTTC. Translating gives CASSLTGTGVYEQYF.

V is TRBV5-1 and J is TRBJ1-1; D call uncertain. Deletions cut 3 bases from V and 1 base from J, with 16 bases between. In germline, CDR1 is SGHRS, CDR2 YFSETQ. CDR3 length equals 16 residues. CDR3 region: CASSSVGPRGNTEAFF. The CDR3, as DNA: TGCGCCAGCAGCTCGGTCGGCCCCCGGGGGAACACTGAAGCTTTCTTT.

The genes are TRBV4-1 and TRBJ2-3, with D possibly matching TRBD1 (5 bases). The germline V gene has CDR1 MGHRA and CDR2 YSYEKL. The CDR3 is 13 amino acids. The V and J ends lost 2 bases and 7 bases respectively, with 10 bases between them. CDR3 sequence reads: CASSQPSGNTQYF. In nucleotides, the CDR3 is TGCGCCAGCAGCCAACCCTCAGGGAATACGCAGTATTTT.

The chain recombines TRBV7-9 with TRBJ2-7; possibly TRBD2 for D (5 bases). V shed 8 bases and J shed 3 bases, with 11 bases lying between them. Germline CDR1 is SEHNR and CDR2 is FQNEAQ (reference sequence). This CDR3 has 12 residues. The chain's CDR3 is CASGESYYEQYF. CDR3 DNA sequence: TGTGCCAGCGGGGAGTCGTACTACGAGCAGTACTTC.

The CDR3 reads CASSGGRNPSYGYTF. For the CDR3, the DNA is TGTGCCAGCAGCGGAGGGAGAAATCCCAGCTATGGCTACACCTTC. The rearrangement links TRBV3-1 (or the pseudogene TRBV3-2) to TRBJ1-2, with D unresolved. The CDR3 is 15 residues long. V was pared by 5 bases and J by 4 bases, with 17 bases between. From germline, CDR1 is LGHDT and CDR2 YNNKEL (reference sequence).

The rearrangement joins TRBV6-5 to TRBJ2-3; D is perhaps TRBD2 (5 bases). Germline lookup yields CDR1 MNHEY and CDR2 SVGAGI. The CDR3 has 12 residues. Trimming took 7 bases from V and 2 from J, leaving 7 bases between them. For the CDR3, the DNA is TGTGCCAGCAACCTAGCCACAGATACGCAGTATTTT. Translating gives CASNLATDTQYF.

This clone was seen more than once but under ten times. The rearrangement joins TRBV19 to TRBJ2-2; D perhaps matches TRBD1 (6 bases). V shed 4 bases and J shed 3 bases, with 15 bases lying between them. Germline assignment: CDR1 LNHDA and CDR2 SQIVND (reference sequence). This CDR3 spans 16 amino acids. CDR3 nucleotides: TGTGCCAGTAGTACTCCTACAGGGTGGGACACCGGGGAGCTGTTTTTT. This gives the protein CASSTPTGWDTGELFF.

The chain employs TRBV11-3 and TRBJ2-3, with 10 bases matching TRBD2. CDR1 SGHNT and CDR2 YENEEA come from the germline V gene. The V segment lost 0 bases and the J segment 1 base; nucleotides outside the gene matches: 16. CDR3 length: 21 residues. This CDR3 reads CASSLDSPFDKRGGGTDTQYF. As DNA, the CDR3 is TGTGCCAGCAGCTTAGATTCACCCTTCGACAAGCGGGGGGGCGGCACAGATACGCAGTATTTT.

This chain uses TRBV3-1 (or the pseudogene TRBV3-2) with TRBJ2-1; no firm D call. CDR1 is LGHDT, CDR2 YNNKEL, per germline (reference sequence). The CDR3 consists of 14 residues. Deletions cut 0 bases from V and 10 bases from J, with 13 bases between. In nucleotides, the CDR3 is TGTGCCAGCAGCCAAGATTTGCAGGCTCGGGAGCAGTTCTTC. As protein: CASSQDLQAREQFF.

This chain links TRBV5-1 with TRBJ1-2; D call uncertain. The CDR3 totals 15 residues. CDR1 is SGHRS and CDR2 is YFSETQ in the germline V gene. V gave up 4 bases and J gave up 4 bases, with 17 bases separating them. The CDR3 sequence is CASSAFGEVFYGYTF. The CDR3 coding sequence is TGCGCCAGCAGCGCGTTCGGAGAAGTCTTCTATGGCTACACCTTC.

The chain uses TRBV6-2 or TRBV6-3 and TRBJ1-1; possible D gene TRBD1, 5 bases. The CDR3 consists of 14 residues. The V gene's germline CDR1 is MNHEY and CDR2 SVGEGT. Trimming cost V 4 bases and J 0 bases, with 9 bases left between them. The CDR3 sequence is CASSWGVVNTEAFF. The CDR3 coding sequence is TGTGCCAGCAGTTGGGGGGTGGTGAACACTGAAGCTTTCTTT.

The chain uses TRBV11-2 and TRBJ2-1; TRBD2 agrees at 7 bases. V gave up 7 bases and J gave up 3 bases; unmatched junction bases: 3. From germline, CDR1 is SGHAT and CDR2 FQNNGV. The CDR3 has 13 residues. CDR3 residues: CASTGRIYNEQFF. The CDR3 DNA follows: TGTGCCAGCACCGGGAGGATCTACAATGAGCAGTTCTTC.

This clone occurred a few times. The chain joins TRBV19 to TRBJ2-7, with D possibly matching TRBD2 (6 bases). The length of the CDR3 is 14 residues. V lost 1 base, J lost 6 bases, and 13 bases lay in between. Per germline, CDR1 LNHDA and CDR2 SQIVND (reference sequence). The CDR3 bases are TGTGCCAGTAGTATAGGGGCGGGGCGAAGCGAGCAGTACTTC. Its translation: CASSIGAGRSEQYF.

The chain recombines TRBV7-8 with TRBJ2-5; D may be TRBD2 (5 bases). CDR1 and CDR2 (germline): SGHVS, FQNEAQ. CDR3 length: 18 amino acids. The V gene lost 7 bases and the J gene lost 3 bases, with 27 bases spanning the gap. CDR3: CASTQLHPWTPGKETQYF. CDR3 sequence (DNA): TGTGCCAGCACTCAACTCCACCCGTGGACTCCTGGTAAAGAGACCCAGTACTTC.